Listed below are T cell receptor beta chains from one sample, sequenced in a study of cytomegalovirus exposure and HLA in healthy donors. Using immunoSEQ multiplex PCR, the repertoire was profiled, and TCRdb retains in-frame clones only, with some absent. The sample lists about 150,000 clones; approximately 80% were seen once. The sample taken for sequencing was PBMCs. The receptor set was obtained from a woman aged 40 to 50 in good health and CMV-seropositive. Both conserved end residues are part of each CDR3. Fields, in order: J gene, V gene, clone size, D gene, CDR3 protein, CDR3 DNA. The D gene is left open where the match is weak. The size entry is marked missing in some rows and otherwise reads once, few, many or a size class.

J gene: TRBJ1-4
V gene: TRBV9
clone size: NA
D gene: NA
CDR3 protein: CASSVRGQGEKLFF
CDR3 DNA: TGTGCCAGCAGCGTAAGGGGCCAGGGGGAAAAACTGTTTTTT

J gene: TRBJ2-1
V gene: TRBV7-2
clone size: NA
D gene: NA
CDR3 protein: CASGHRLSNEQFF
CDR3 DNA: TGTGCCAGCGGGCATCGCCTATCCAATGAGCAGTTCTTC

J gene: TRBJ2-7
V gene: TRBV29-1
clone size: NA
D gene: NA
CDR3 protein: CSVAGLDYEQYF
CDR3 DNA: TGCAGCGTTGCAGGGTTGGACTACGAGCAGTACTTC

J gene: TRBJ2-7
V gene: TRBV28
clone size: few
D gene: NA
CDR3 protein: CASSFYRVPEQYF
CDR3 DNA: TGTGCCAGCAGTTTCTACAGGGTTCCCGAGCAGTACTTC

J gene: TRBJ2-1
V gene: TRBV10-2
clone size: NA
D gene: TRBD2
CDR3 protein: CAIQLAGSGNEQFF
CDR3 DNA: TGCGCCATCCAACTAGCGGGATCAGGGAATGAGCAGTTCTTC

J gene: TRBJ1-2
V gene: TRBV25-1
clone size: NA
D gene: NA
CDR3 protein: CASSRGHNYGYTF
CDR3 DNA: TGTGCCAGCAGTCGAGGCCATAACTATGGCTACACCTTC

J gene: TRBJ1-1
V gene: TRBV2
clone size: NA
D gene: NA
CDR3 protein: CASSPLGGTEAFF
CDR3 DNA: TGTGCCAGCAGCCCCCTGGGAGGCACTGAAGCTTTCTTT

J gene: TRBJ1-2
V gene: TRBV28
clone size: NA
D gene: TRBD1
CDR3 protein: CASSLILGQGRGGYTF
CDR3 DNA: TGTGCCAGCAGTTTAATTCTCGGACAGGGGAGGGGAGGCTACACCTTC

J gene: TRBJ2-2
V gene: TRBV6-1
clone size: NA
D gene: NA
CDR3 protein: CASSERRTLAGELFF
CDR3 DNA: TGTGCCAGCAGTGAGCGGAGGACTTTGGCCGGGGAGCTGTTTTTT

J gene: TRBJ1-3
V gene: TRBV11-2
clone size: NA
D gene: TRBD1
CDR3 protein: CASSPWGTGSGNTIYF
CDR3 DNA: TGTGCCAGCAGCCCCTGGGGGACAGGGTCTGGAAACACCATATATTTT

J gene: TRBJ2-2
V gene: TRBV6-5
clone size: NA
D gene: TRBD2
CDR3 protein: CASSQSSGGARELFF
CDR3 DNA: TGTGCCAGCAGCCAGTCTAGCGGGGGGGCGCGGGAGCTGTTTTTT

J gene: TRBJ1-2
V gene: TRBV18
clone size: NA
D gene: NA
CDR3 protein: CASSRNVADYGYTF
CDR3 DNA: TGTGCCAGCTCCCGCAACGTGGCGGACTATGGCTACACCTTC

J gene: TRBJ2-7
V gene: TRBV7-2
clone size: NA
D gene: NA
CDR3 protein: CASSRRGRAAYEQYF
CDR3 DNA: TGTGCCAGCAGCCGGCGGGGCAGGGCGGCCTACGAGCAGTACTTC

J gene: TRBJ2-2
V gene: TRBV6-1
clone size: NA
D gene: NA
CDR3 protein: CATQGQINTGELFF
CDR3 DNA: TGTGCCACTCAGGGTCAGATAAACACCGGGGAGCTGTTTTTT

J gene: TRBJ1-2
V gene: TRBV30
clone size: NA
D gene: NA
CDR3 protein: CAWKERNLYGYTF
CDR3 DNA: TGTGCCTGGAAGGAGAGAAACCTCTATGGCTACACCTTC

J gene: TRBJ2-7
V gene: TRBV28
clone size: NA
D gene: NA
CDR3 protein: CASSLLTYEQYF
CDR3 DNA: TGTGCCAGCAGTTTATTAACCTACGAGCAGTACTTC

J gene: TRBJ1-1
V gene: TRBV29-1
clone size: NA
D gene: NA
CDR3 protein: CSVNSGGGAFF
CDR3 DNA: TGCAGCGTTAATTCGGGGGGGGGAGCTTTCTTT

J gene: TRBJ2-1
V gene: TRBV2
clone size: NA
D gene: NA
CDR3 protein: CASSVAEGNEQFF
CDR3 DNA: TGTGCCAGCAGTGTAGCCGAGGGCAATGAGCAGTTCTTC

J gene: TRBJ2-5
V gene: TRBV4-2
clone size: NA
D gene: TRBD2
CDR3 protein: CASSQVAGGEETQYF
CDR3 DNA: TGTGCCAGCAGCCAAGTAGCGGGGGGGGAAGAGACCCAGTACTTC

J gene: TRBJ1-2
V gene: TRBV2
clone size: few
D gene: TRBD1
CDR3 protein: CASSELKGARNGYTF
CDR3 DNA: TGTGCCAGCAGTGAGTTAAAGGGGGCGCGGAATGGCTACACCTTC

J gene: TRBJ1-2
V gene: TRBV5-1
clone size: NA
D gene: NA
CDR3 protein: CASSLLTGYGYTF
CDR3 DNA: TGCGCCAGCAGCTTGCTGACGGGTTATGGCTACACCTTC

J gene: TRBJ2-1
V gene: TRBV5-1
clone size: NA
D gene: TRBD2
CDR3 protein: CASSLGLAGLSSYNEQFF
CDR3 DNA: TGCGCCAGCAGCTTGGGACTAGCGGGGTTAAGCTCCTACAATGAGCAGTTCTTC

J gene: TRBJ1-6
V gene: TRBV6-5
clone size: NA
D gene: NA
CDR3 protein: CASGRSVNSPLHF
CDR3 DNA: TGTGCCAGCGGTCGCTCAGTCAATTCACCCCTCCACTTT

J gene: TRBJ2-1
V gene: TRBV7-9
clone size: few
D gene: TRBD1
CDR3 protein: CASSTSGQIGNEQFF
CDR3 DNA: TGTGCCAGCAGCACATCGGGACAGATTGGGAATGAGCAGTTCTTC

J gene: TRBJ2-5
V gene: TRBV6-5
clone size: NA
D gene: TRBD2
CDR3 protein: CASRRGGRETQYF
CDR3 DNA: TGTGCCAGCAGGCGGGGGGGCCGGGAGACCCAGTACTTC

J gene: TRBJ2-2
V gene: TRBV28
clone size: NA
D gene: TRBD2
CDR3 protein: CASHLGGGTGELFF
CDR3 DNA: TGTGCCAGCCACTTGGGCGGGGGAACCGGGGAGCTGTTTTTT

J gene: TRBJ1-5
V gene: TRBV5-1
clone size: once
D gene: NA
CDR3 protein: CASSLGGSNQPQHF
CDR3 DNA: TGCGCCAGCAGCTTGGGAGGTAGCAATCAGCCCCAGCATTTT

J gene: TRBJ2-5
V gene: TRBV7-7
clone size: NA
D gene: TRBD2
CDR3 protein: CASSLGRTSGNTPQETQYF
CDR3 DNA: TGTGCCAGCAGCTTAGGTCGGACTAGCGGAAACACGCCCCAAGAGACCCAGTACTTC

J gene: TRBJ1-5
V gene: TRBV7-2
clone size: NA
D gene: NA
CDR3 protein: CASSFSGDNQPQHF
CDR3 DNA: TGTGCCAGCAGCTTCTCAGGGGACAATCAGCCCCAGCATTTT

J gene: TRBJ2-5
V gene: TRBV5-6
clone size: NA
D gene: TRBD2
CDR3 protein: CASSPRLAGGRKETQYF
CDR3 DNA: TGTGCCAGCAGCCCGCGGTTAGCGGGGGGAAGAAAAGAGACCCAGTACTTC

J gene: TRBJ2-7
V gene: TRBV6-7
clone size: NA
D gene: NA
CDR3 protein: CANTIAVHEQYF
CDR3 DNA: TGTGCCAACACCATAGCTGTCCACGAGCAGTACTTC

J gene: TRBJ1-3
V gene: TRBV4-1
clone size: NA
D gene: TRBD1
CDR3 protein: CASSQGNSGQPSGNTIYF
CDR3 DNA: TGCGCCAGCAGCCAAGGTAATTCGGGACAGCCCTCTGGAAACACCATATATTTT

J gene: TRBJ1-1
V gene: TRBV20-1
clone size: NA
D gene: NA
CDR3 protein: CSAGRKTEAFF
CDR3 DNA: TGCAGTGCAGGGAGGAAAACTGAAGCTTTCTTT

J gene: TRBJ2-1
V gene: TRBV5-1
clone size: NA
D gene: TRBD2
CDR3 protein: CASSLGGLASYNEQFF
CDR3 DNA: TGCGCCAGCAGCTTGGGAGGACTAGCGTCCTACAATGAGCAGTTCTTC

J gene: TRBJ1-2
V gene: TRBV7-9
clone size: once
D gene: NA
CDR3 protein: CASSSTGLGYTF
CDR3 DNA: TGTGCCAGCAGCTCAACAGGGTTGGGCTACACCTTC

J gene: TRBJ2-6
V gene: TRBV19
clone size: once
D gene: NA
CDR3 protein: CASYEQGRDGLTF
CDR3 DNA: TGTGCCAGTTACGAGCAGGGGAGGGACGGCCTGACTTTC

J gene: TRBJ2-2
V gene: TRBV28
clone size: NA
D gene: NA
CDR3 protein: CASLRRGPGTGELFF
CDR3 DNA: TGTGCCAGTCTTCGGCGGGGGCCAGGGACCGGGGAGCTGTTTTTT

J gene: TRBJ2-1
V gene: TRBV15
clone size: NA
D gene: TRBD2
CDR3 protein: CATSRRGTSDYNEQFF
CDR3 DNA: TGTGCCACCAGCAGGCGTGGGACTAGCGATTACAATGAGCAGTTCTTC

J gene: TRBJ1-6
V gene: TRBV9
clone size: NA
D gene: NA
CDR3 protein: CASSAGHVNSPLHF
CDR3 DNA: TGTGCCAGCAGCGCCGGACACGTTAATTCACCCCTCCACTTT

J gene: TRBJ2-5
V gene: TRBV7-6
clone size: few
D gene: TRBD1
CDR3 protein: CASSGNRGRSRETQYF
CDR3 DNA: TGTGCCAGCAGCGGAAACAGGGGGCGCTCCCGGGAGACCCAGTACTTC

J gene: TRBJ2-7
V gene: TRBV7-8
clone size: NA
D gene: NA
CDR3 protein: CASSASGTNYEQYF
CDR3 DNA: TGTGCCAGCAGCGCCTCCGGGACAAACTACGAGCAGTACTTC

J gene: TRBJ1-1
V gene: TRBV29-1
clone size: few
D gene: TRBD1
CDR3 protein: CSVLDREVEAFF
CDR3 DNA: TGCAGCGTACTGGACAGGGAGGTTGAAGCTTTCTTT

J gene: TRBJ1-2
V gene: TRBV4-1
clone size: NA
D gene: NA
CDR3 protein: CASSQEVAGISPNYGYTF
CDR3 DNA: TGCGCCAGCAGCCAAGAGGTTGCAGGGATTTCCCCTAACTATGGCTACACCTTC

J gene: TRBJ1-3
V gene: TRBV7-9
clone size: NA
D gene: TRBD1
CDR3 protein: CASSLYSGTGGNTIYF
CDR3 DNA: TGTGCCAGCAGCTTATACTCCGGGACAGGGGGAAACACCATATATTTT

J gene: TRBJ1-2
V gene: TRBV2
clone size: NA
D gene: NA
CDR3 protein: CASSTPQGGSYGYTF
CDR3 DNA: TGTGCCAGCTCTACCCCGCAGGGCGGGAGCTATGGCTACACCTTC

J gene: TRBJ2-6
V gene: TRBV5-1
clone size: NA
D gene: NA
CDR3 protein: CASSFSISGANVLTF
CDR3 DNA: TGCGCCAGCAGCTTCAGTATCTCTGGGGCCAACGTCCTGACTTTC

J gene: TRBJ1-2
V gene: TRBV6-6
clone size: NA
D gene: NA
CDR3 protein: CASSPAPVYGYTF
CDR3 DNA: TGTGCCAGCAGCCCCGCTCCAGTTTATGGCTACACCTTC

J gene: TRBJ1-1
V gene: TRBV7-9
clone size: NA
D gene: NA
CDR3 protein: CASSLRENTEAFF
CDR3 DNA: TGTGCCAGCAGCTTACGGGAGAACACTGAAGCTTTCTTT

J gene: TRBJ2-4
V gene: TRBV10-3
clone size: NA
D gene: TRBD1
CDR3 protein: CAISGDRPGGNSQYF
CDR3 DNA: TGTGCCATCAGTGGGGACAGACCTGGGGGAAACAGTCAGTACTTC

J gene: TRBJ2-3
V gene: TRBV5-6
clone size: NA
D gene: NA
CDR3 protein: CASSSDSPVGTDTQYF
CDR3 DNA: TGTGCCAGCAGCTCGGACAGTCCGGTCGGAACAGATACGCAGTATTTT

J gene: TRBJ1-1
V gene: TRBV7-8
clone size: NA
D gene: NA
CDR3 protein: CASSLRSGLRTEAFF
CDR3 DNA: TGTGCCAGCAGCCTACGATCAGGACTTCGGACTGAAGCTTTCTTT

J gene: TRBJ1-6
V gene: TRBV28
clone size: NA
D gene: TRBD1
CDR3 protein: CASSHRSQGALFDRKPLHF
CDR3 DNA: TGTGCCAGCAGCCACAGAAGCCAGGGGGCGCTATTCGACCGAAAACCCCTCCACTTT

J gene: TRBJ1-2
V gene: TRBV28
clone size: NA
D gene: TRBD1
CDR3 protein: CASSPHPQGAKGYTF
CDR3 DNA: TGTGCCAGCAGTCCCCATCCACAGGGGGCGAAAGGCTACACCTTC

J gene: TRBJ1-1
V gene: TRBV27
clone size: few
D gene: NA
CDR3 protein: CASSLNWGLPGTEAFF
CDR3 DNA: TGTGCCAGCAGTTTGAATTGGGGACTCCCGGGCACTGAAGCTTTCTTT

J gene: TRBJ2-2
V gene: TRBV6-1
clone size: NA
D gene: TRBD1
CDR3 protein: CASSARTGADGELFF
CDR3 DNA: TGTGCCAGCAGTGCCCGGACAGGGGCGGACGGGGAGCTGTTTTTT

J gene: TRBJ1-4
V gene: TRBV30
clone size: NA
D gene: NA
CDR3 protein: CAWSGGAFNEKLFF
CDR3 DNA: TGTGCCTGGTCAGGTGGGGCCTTTAATGAAAAACTGTTTTTT

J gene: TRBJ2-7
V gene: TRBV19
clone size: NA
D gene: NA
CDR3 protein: CASKETGIGSYEQYF
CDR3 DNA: TGTGCCAGTAAAGAAACGGGGATCGGATCCTACGAGCAGTACTTC